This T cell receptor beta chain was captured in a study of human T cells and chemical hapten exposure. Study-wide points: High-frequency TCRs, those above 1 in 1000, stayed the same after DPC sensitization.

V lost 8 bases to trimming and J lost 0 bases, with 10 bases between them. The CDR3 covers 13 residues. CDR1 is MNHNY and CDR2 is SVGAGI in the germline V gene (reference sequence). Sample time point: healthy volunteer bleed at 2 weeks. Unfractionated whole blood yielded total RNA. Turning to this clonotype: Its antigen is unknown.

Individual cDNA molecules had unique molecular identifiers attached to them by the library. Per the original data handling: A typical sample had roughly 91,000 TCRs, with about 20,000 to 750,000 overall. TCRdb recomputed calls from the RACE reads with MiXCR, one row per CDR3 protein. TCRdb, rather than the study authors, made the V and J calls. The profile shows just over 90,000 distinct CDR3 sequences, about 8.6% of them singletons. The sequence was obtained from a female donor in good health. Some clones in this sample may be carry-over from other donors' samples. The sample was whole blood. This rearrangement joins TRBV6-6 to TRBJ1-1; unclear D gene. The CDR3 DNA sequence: TGTGCCAGCGCGAAGGGAATGAACACTGAAGCTTTCTTT. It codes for CASAKGMNTEAFF.